This entry features one T cell receptor (beta chain) sequence. Its antigen remains unknown. This sample is drawn from a study of CD8+CD57+ T cells in acquired aplastic anemia. Study-wide context: The DNA of sorted CD4+ and CD8+ cells averaged around 3 ug. An average of approximately 11 million reads for CD4+ cells was obtained from healthy donors.

The CDR3 has 17 residues. V shed 3 bases and J 5 bases; nucleotides not matched to a gene: 16. Genomic DNA templated the TCR beta VDJ and CDR3 profiling. TCRdb re-called the reads through MiXCR, storing one row per CDR3 protein. The sample records roughly 420,000 distinct CDR3 sequences, 55% to 70% being singletons. The study's findings and limits: CD8+ Simpson's diversity did not differ significantly between patients and controls. Patients and controls shared fewer than 30 CD8+ CDR3 sequences.

The chain employs TRBV5-7 and TRBJ1-2; 7 nucleotides agree with TRBD1. TRBV5-7 falls under the ORF class, with uncertain function. The TCR was taken from a human donor in good health, serving as a control. Sequenced sample: sorted CD4+, CD8+, or CD8+CD57+ T cells (not recorded which) from PBMCs. The DNA for the CDR3 is TGTGCCAGCAGCTCCCGGGCCCAGGGGGGGGGTCTGTATGGCTACACCTTC. This gives the protein CASSSRAQGGGLYGYTF.